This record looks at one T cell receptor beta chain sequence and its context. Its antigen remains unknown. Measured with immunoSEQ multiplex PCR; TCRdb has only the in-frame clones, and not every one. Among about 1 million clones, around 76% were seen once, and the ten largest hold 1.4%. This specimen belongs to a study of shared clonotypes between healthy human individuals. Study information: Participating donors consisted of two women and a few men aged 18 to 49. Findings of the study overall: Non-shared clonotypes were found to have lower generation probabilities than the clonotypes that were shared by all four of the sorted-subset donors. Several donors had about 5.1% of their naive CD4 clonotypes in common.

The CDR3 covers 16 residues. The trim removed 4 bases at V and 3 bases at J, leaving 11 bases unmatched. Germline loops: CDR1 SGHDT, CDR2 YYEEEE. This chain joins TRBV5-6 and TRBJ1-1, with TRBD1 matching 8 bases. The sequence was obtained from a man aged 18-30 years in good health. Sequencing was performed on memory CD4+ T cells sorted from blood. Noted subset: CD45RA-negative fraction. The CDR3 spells CASSLPTGVGYTEAFF. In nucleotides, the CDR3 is TGTGCCAGCAGCCTTCCGACAGGGGTGGGTTACACTGAAGCTTTCTTT.